This T cell receptor (beta chain) originates from a study of Tregs in tolerant kidney transplant recipients. Between the trimmed V and J ends, which lost 2 bases and 1 base, there was a span of 10 bases. The CDR3 loop spans 15 amino acids. In germline, CDR1 is SGHRS, CDR2 YFSETQ. Clones were read by immunoSEQ multiplex PCR, and TCRdb kept only the in-frame ones, dropping some. Altogether 75,000 to 100,000 clones are present, roughly nine tenths being singletons, with the ten largest covering roughly 5%. This clone appeared once. What it binds is unknown. Study observations and caveats: Validation in larger populations is needed because few patients were studied. Biological reproducibility was not directly addressed in this study.

The receptor's source is a human donor in good health. The chain uses TRBV5-1 and TRBJ2-1, with D hard to call. The material sequenced was CD8+ T cells from blood. The CDR3, as DNA: TGCGCCAGCAGCTTTGCCGGACCTTCCTACAATGAGCAGTTCTTC. The encoded protein is CASSFAGPSYNEQFF.